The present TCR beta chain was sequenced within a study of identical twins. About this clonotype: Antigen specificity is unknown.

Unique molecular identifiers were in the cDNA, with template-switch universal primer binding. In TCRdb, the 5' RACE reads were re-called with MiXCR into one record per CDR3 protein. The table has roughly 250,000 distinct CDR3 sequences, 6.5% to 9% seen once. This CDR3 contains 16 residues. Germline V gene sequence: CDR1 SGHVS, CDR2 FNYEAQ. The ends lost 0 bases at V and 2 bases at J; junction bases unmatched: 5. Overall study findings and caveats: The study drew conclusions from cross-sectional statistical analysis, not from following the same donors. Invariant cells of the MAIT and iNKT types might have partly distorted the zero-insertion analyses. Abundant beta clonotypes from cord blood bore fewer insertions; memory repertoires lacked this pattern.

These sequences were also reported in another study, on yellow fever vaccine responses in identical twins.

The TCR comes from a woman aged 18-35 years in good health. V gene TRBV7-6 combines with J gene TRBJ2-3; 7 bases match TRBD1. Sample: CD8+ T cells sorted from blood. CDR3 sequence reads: CASSLAPGQLTDTQYF. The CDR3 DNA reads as TGTGCCAGCAGCTTAGCGCCGGGACAGCTCACAGATACGCAGTATTTT.